The 13 T cell receptor beta chains below all came from one sample that was sequenced in a study of cytomegalovirus exposure and HLA in healthy donors. The study ran its PCR with 60 Vbeta and 13 Jbeta primers. Sequenced by immunoSEQ multiplex PCR; TCRdb stores in-frame clones only, minus some. The sample lists around 150,000 clones, nearly 70% occurring once. The sample comprised PBMCs. These receptors originate from a man in his thirties or forties in good health and CMV-seropositive.

V gene TRBV7-2 combines with J gene TRBJ2-7; possible D gene TRBD1, 5 bases. Germline V gene data show CDR1 as SGHTA and CDR2 as FQGNSA. V was cut by 3 bases and J by 3 bases, with 9 bases left in between. This CDR3 region has 13 residues. This CDR3 reads CASSFGHLYEQYF. The CDR3 nucleotides are TGTGCCAGCAGCTTTGGACACCTCTACGAGCAGTACTTC. The entire variable domain, with the rest obtained from reference TRBV7-2 and TRBJ2-7, is as follows: GAGVSQSPSNKVTEKGKDVELRCDPISGHTALYWYRQSLGQGLEFLIYFQGNSAPDKSGLPSDRFSAERTGGSVSTLTIQRTQQEDSAVYLCASSFGHLYEQYFGPGTRLTVT.

V is TRBV2 and J is TRBJ2-7; D gene ambiguous. The CDR3 covers 14 residues. Germline CDR1 reads SNHLY; CDR2 reads FYNNEI. Between the trimmed V and J ends, which lost 4 bases and 0 bases, there was a span of 10 bases. CDR3 protein: CASSVGQVSYEQYF. CDR3 nucleotide sequence: TGTGCCAGCAGTGTTGGGCAGGTCTCCTACGAGCAGTACTTC.

This chain uses TRBV19 with TRBJ2-4, with 7 bases matching TRBD2. Germline V gene sequence: CDR1 LNHDA, CDR2 SQIVND (reference sequence). The CDR3 runs to 18 residues. V lost 6 bases, J lost 4 bases, and 18 bases stayed unmatched. The CDR3 spells CASSTHLGGSELKNIQYF. The CDR3 DNA reads as TGTGCCAGTAGCACACATCTGGGGGGGAGTGAGCTTAAAAACATTCAGTACTTC. The full variable domain, its missing parts supplied by reference TRBV19 and TRBJ2-4, is DGGITQSPKYLFRKEGQNVTLSCEQNLNHDAMYWYRQDPGQGLRLIYYSQIVNDFQKGDIAEGYSVSREKKESFPLTVTSAQKNPTAFYLCASSTHLGGSELKNIQYFGAGTRLSVL.

The chain is built from TRBV27 and TRBJ2-1; D remains ambiguous. V was shortened by 0 bases and J by 0 bases, with 12 bases between the two germline ends. The germline CDR1 and CDR2 sequences are MNHEY and SMNVEV (reference sequence). The length of the CDR3 is 17 residues. CDR3 bases: TGTGCCAGCAGTTTATCCCGAGGTTTCCTCTCCTACAATGAGCAGTTCTTC. Its protein is CASSLSRGFLSYNEQFF.

This clone was seen just once. The chain couples TRBV29-1 to TRBJ2-3; 9 positions match TRBD1. This CDR3 comprises 13 residues. Trimming at V came to 2 bases and at J to 4 bases, leaving 1 base not matched to a gene. CDR1 is SQVTM and CDR2 is ANQGSEA in the germline V gene. The CDR3 loop reads CSVERQGADTQYF. DNA of the CDR3: TGCAGCGTTGAAAGACAGGGGGCAGATACGCAGTATTTT.

The V call is TRBV5-1, the J call TRBJ1-1, with D unclear. The CDR3 loop spans 13 amino acids. Deletions cut 4 bases from V and 5 bases from J, with 12 bases between. Germline V gene sequence: CDR1 SGHRS, CDR2 YFSETQ. This chain's CDR3 is CASSTEGGTEAFF. For the CDR3, the DNA is TGCGCCAGCAGCACTGAGGGAGGTACTGAAGCTTTCTTT.

The chain has TRBV6-1 and TRBJ2-7; tentatively, D is TRBD2 (6 bases). The ends were cut back, 6 bases at V and 6 bases at J, with 12 bases in the middle. Germline V lookup: CDR1 MNHNS, CDR2 SASEGT. The CDR3 is 12 amino acids. The CDR3 DNA follows: TGTGCCAGCAGGCGGGGAATTGGCGAGCAGTACTTC. Encoded protein: CASRRGIGEQYF.

The chain combines TRBV7-3 with TRBJ1-2; 7 positions agree with TRBD1. The CDR3 runs 15 residues. Germline V gene lookup returns CDR1 SGHTA and CDR2 FQGTGA. Trimming at V came to 1 base and at J to 4 bases, leaving 6 bases not matched to a gene. The CDR3 DNA sequence: TGTGCCAGCAGCTTAATGAAGACAGGGAGCTATGGCTACACCTTC. It codes for CASSLMKTGSYGYTF.

This clone was seen a handful of times. The chain uses TRBV19 and TRBJ1-2, with no clear D. The germline gives CDR1 LNHDA, CDR2 SQIVND (reference sequence). This CDR3 has 15 residues. With 6 bases removed from V and 3 bases from J, the gap between germline ends came to 17 bases. The CDR3 DNA follows: TGTGCCAGTAGCCTAATAGGAGGACCTCACTATGGCTACACCTTC. Its protein is CASSLIGGPHYGYTF.

This clone was detected only once. This chain joins TRBV13 and TRBJ1-1; D not resolved. Germline V gene lookup returns CDR1 PRHDT and CDR2 FYEKMQ (reference sequence). The CDR3 totals 11 residues. V was clipped by 6 bases and J by 4 bases, with 6 bases between them. CDR3 in DNA: TGTGCCAGCAGTTGGAGCACTGAAGCTTTCTTT. Translated: CASSWSTEAFF. Full variable domain (rest looked up from reference TRBV13 and TRBJ1-1): AAGVIQSPRHLIKEKRETATLKCYPIPRHDTVYWYQQGPGQDPQFLISFYEKMQSDKGSIPDRFSAQQFSDYHSELNMSSLELGDSALYFCASSWSTEAFFGQGTRLTVV.

A few counts support this clone. This sequence joins TRBV27 and TRBJ1-2; maybe TRBD1 (5 bases). The CDR3 has 13 residues. CDR1 and CDR2 (germline): MNHEY, SMNVEV (reference sequence). Between the trimmed V and J ends, which lost 6 bases and 3 bases, there was a span of 11 bases. This CDR3 is CASSLTGDYGYTF. CDR3 coding DNA: TGTGCCAGCAGCCTTACAGGAGACTATGGCTACACCTTC.

This chain joins TRBV7-2 and TRBJ1-5; D is unclear. Germline values: CDR1 SGHTA, CDR2 FQGNSA. This CDR3 is 16 amino acids long. V shed 2 bases and J shed 6 bases, with 17 bases lying between them. The CDR3 DNA reads as TGTGCCAGCAGCTTAAGATATTCGGGAGCGGGTCAGCCCCAGCATTTT. Amino acid sequence: CASSLRYSGAGQPQHF.

Comment on this clone: The same CDR3 arises from other DNA sequences in this sample as well. The chain carries TRBV5-1 and TRBJ1-3, with D unresolved. The V and J ends lost 0 bases and 0 bases respectively, with 4 bases between them. Looked up from germline, CDR1 is SGHRS and CDR2 is YFSETQ. This CDR3 region has 14 residues. The CDR3 nucleotides are TGCGCCAGCAGCTTGGACAGCTCTGGAAACACCATATATTTT. This gives the protein CASSLDSSGNTIYF.